This is a list of T cell receptor beta chains from one sample in a study of blood T cell repertoires in COVID-19. Profiling relied on immunoSEQ multiplex PCR, and the TCRdb table lists in-frame clones only, not all of them. The profile covers over 250,000 clones, with 75% to 90% appearing a single time and approximately 2.2% taken by the ten largest. Specimen: peripheral blood. The source of these receptors is a man over 45 with acute or convalescent COVID-19. The CDR3 runs from the conserved cysteine through the conserved F or W. D genes are given only for firm matches. Expanded clones get a size class; other rows say once, few or many, or leave the size out.

J gene: TRBJ1-2; clone size: .; V gene: TRBV29-1; D gene: TRBD1; CDR3 DNA: TGCAGCGTTGGGGGACAGAACTATGGCTACACCTTC; CDR3 protein: CSVGGQNYGYTF
J gene: TRBJ2-7; clone size: once; V gene: TRBV19; D gene: .; CDR3 DNA: TGTGCCAGTGCCCATCCTACCCGCTACGAGCAGTACTTC; CDR3 protein: CASAHPTRYEQYF
J gene: TRBJ1-2; clone size: .; V gene: TRBV19; D gene: .; CDR3 DNA: TGTGCCAGTAGTACGAACCAGGGGACCTATGGCTACACCTTC; CDR3 protein: CASSTNQGTYGYTF
J gene: TRBJ2-7; clone size: .; V gene: TRBV3-1/TRBV3-2; D gene: TRBD1; CDR3 DNA: TGTGCCAGCAGCCTCCGGGACAGACCCTACGAGCAGTACTTC; CDR3 protein: CASSLRDRPYEQYF
J gene: TRBJ2-7; clone size: .; V gene: TRBV21-1; D gene: .; CDR3 DNA: TGTGCCAGCAGCGGCCGGAGAACAGGTGCAAATCTCTTTATGGACCCGCAGTACTTC; CDR3 protein: CASSGRRTGANLFMDPQYF
J gene: TRBJ2-3; clone size: few; V gene: TRBV7-3; D gene: TRBD2; CDR3 DNA: TGTGCCAGCAGCTTCGGACTAGCGGGGGATACAGGAGATACGCAGTATTTT; CDR3 protein: CASSFGLAGDTGDTQYF
J gene: TRBJ2-3; clone size: .; V gene: TRBV27; D gene: TRBD2; CDR3 DNA: TGTGCCAGCACCCTGGGACTAGCTAGCACAGATACGCAGTATTTT; CDR3 protein: CASTLGLASTDTQYF
J gene: TRBJ1-2; clone size: .; V gene: TRBV9; D gene: .; CDR3 DNA: TGTGCCAGCAGCCCCCGGGGGGGGGCTAACTATGGCTACACCTTC; CDR3 protein: CASSPRGGANYGYTF
J gene: TRBJ1-6; clone size: .; V gene: TRBV11-2; D gene: .; CDR3 DNA: TGTGCCAGCAGCTCGCTGGAGGGAGATTCACCCCTCCACTTT; CDR3 protein: CASSSLEGDSPLHF
J gene: TRBJ2-7; clone size: .; V gene: TRBV9; D gene: TRBD1; CDR3 DNA: TGTGCCAGCAGCGTAGGTTGGACAGGGGGCGGGGAGCAGTACTTC; CDR3 protein: CASSVGWTGGGEQYF
J gene: TRBJ1-2; clone size: .; V gene: TRBV5-4; D gene: .; CDR3 DNA: TGTGCCAGCAGCTCGCAGGGGCACTATGGCTACACCTTC; CDR3 protein: CASSSQGHYGYTF
J gene: TRBJ2-5; clone size: .; V gene: TRBV6-2/TRBV6-3; D gene: .; CDR3 DNA: TGTGCCAGCAGTTACCGGACTGAGGGGACCCAGTACTTC; CDR3 protein: CASSYRTEGTQYF
J gene: TRBJ2-5; clone size: .; V gene: TRBV16; D gene: TRBD2; CDR3 DNA: TGTGCCAGCAGCCAATCCCGGCTAGCGGGGGTGGAGACCCAGTACTTC; CDR3 protein: CASSQSRLAGVETQYF
J gene: TRBJ2-3; clone size: .; V gene: TRBV6-5; D gene: TRBD1; CDR3 DNA: TGTGCCAGCAGGAGGGACAGGGAAGTAGGAGATACGCAGTATTTT; CDR3 protein: CASRRDREVGDTQYF
J gene: TRBJ1-5; clone size: .; V gene: TRBV2; D gene: .; CDR3 DNA: TGTGCCAGCAGTGATTCAGGGGATCAGCCCCAGCATTTT; CDR3 protein: CASSDSGDQPQHF
J gene: TRBJ2-7; clone size: .; V gene: TRBV10-3; D gene: TRBD1; CDR3 DNA: TGTGCCATCAAGGGACAGGGGACCCTCGAGCAGTACTTC; CDR3 protein: CAIKGQGTLEQYF
J gene: TRBJ2-7; clone size: once; V gene: TRBV27; D gene: .; CDR3 DNA: TGTGCCAGCAGTTCGCCCGGGTATGTCGACTACGAGCAGTACTTC; CDR3 protein: CASSSPGYVDYEQYF
J gene: TRBJ1-2; clone size: once; V gene: TRBV5-8; D gene: .; CDR3 DNA: TGTGCCAGCAGCTTGGGCGAGAGGCCCTATGGCTACACCTTC; CDR3 protein: CASSLGERPYGYTF